The 7 T cell receptor beta chains in this list originate from one sample, sequenced in a study of OX40 agonist ivuxolimab in advanced cancers. Produced via immunoSEQ multiplex PCR; TCRdb's table is partial and in-frame only. The sample carries roughly 80,000 clones, 85% to 95% recorded once. The sequencing used CD4+ or CD8+ T cells sorted from blood, collected in a trial of the OX40 agonist ivuxolimab. These TCRs come from an adult with an advanced solid tumor such as melanoma, head and neck, liver or kidney cancer.

The chain has TRBV2 and TRBJ1-3; the D is unclear. Trimming removed 3 bases from V and 0 bases from J, with 3 bases in between. CDR1 and CDR2 from the germline V gene are SNHLY and FYNNEI. CDR3 length: 13 residues. CDR3 sequence reads: CASSDNSGNTIYF. The CDR3 DNA reads TGTGCCAGCAGTGACAACTCTGGAAACACCATATATTTT. The variable domain in full, completed from reference TRBV2 and TRBJ1-3, reads EPEVTQTPSHQVTQMGQEVILRCVPISNHLYFYWYRQILGQKVEFLVSFYNNEISEKSEIFDDQFSVERPDGSNFTLKIRSTKLEDSAMYFCASSDNSGNTIYFGEGSWLTVV.

The chain couples TRBV21-1 to TRBJ2-7; the DNA was not compared with TRBD1, the D call given in the table. TRBV21-1 is deemed a pseudogene. The CDR3 consists of 17 residues. CDR3: CASSISREDRGPYEQYF. Written as DNA, the CDR3 is TGTGCCAGCAGCATATCTCGTGAGGACAGGGGGCCCTACGAGCAGTACTTC.

The genes are TRBV30 and TRBJ2-7; 10 bases line up with TRBD1. Germline V CDR1 and CDR2: GTSNPN, SVGIG (reference sequence). The CDR3 loop spans 15 amino acids. V shed 3 bases and J 6 bases; nucleotides not matched to a gene: 11. As DNA, the CDR3 is TGTGCCTGGAGCAGATTGGGACAGGGGTCTGGCGAGCAGTACTTC. Translated: CAWSRLGQGSGEQYF.

The J gene is TRBJ2-6, the V gene TRBV10-3; 7 bases map to TRBD2. Unmatched junction bases numbered 5, after V lost 1 base and J lost 2 bases. Germline V lookup: CDR1 ENHRY, CDR2 SYGVKD. This CDR3 has 17 residues. In DNA, the CDR3 is TGTGCCATCAGTGAGTACCCTAGCGGAACTGGGGCCAACGTCCTGACTTTC. This encodes CAISEYPSGTGANVLTF.

This rearrangement joins TRBV5-1 to TRBJ2-7; D gene ambiguous. V gave up 2 bases and J gave up 2 bases, with 8 bases separating them. From germline, CDR1 is SGHRS and CDR2 YFSETQ. The CDR3 loop spans 13 amino acids. As DNA, the CDR3 is TGCGCCAGCAGCTTTTCGCCCGCCTACGAGCAGTACTTC. It codes for CASSFSPAYEQYF.

The V call is TRBV5-1, the J call TRBJ2-2; possible D gene TRBD2, 5 bases. V was shortened by 4 bases and J by 4 bases, with 14 bases between the two germline ends. Germline loops: CDR1 SGHRS, CDR2 YFSETQ. The CDR3 is 15 amino acids. The CDR3 DNA is TGCGCCAGCAGCCCGGGAAGCGGAGCCACCGGGGAGCTGTTTTTT. Amino acids: CASSPGSGATGELFF.

The chain links TRBV18 to TRBJ1-4, with D unresolved. The CDR3 length is 16 residues. The V end lost 4 bases, the J end lost 6 bases, and 18 bases lay between the germline ends. In germline, CDR1 is KGHSH, CDR2 LQKENI. This CDR3 is CASSRYDFLGDEKLFF. The CDR3 bases are TGTGCCAGCTCACGGTACGATTTCCTTGGTGATGAAAAACTGTTTTTT.